The 17 T cell receptor beta chains in this list originate from one sample, sequenced in a study of blood T cell repertoires in COVID-19. Measured with immunoSEQ multiplex PCR; TCRdb has only the in-frame clones, and not every one. Altogether about 210,000 clones are present, around 80% being singletons, with the ten largest covering approximately 12%. The sample was peripheral blood. The origin of the receptors is a woman in her thirties or forties with acute or convalescent COVID-19.

The J gene is TRBJ1-2, the V gene TRBV18; D gene uncertain. Germline V gene lookup returns CDR1 KGHSH and CDR2 LQKENI. V lost 4 bases and J lost 0, with 12 bases in between. The CDR3 consists of 15 residues. CDR3 protein: CASSRTGSPNYGYTF. The CDR3 nucleotides read TGTGCCAGCTCACGAACCGGTTCACCTAACTATGGCTACACCTTC.

The V gene is TRBV4-2, the J gene TRBJ1-5; 9 bases fit TRBD1. The CDR3 covers 16 residues. Germline V gene data show CDR1 as LGHNA and CDR2 as YNFKEQ. V lost 5 bases and J lost 4; bases outside the gene matches: 9. The CDR3 is CASSKTGGEGNQPQHF. The DNA for the CDR3 is TGTGCCAGCAGCAAAACAGGGGGCGAAGGAAATCAGCCCCAGCATTTT.

The genes are TRBV7-2 and TRBJ2-7; D possibly corresponds to TRBD2 (5 bases). This CDR3 spans 14 amino acids. Trimming took 5 bases from V and 6 from J, leaving 17 bases between them. Germline CDR1 SGHTA, CDR2 FQGNSA. Here the CDR3 DNA reads TGTGCCAGCAGCACCCTGGGGTTTGGGAGCGAGCAGTACTTC. This encodes CASSTLGFGSEQYF.

As regards this clone: This same CDR3 is encoded by further DNA sequences in the sample. The chain is built from TRBV2 and TRBJ2-5, with D perhaps matching TRBD1 (7 bases). Germline CDR1 reads SNHLY; CDR2 reads FYNNEI. This CDR3 has 13 amino acids. V lost 5 bases to trimming and J lost 4 bases, with 11 bases between them. The CDR3 is CASSRQGGETQYF. CDR3 bases: TGTGCCAGCAGTCGACAGGGAGGAGAGACCCAGTACTTC.

This clone was counted once. The V and J genes are TRBV5-1 and TRBJ2-3, with D maybe TRBD2 (6 bases). The CDR3 extends over 15 amino acids. Trimming removed 4 bases from V and 0 bases from J, with 12 bases in between. Germline V gene lookup returns CDR1 SGHRS and CDR2 YFSETQ. The DNA of the CDR3 is TGCGCCAGCAGCCCGCGCGGGGCCAGCACAGATACGCAGTATTTT. This codes for CASSPRGASTDTQYF.

The chain recombines TRBV19 with TRBJ2-1, with 7 bases lining up with TRBD2. V shed 6 bases and J 0 bases; nucleotides not matched to a gene: 8. This CDR3 spans 16 amino acids. Germline lookup yields CDR1 LNHDA and CDR2 SQIVND (reference sequence). Here the CDR3 reads CASRVSGGGSYNEQFF. DNA for the CDR3: TGTGCCAGTAGGGTATCGGGGGGAGGCTCCTACAATGAGCAGTTCTTC.

The V gene is TRBV4-3, the J gene TRBJ2-3; TRBD2 might be the D (6 bases). Germline CDR1 and CDR2: LGHNA and YSLEER. Between the trimmed V and J ends, which lost 4 bases and 0 bases, there was a span of 20 bases. The length of the CDR3 is 18 residues. CDR3 DNA: TGCGCCAGCAGCCGGAGGAGGGCCGGGCGGATGAGCACAGATACGCAGTATTTT. This encodes CASSRRRAGRMSTDTQYF.

The chain has TRBV27 and TRBJ2-3, with D hard to call. V was cut by 5 bases and J by 0 bases, with 18 bases left in between. Germline V gene sequence: CDR1 MNHEY, CDR2 SMNVEV (reference sequence). This CDR3 is built from 17 residues. This chain's CDR3 is CASSPVPERPSTDTQYF. In nucleotides, the CDR3 is TGTGCCAGCAGTCCGGTCCCGGAGCGCCCCAGCACAGATACGCAGTATTTT.

The chain is built from TRBV13 and TRBJ2-4; TRBD2 aligns across 7 bases. Germline V gives CDR1 PRHDT, CDR2 FYEKMQ (reference sequence). Trimming at V came to 5 bases and at J to 3 bases, leaving 19 bases not matched to a gene. The CDR3 has 19 residues. The CDR3 nucleotides read TGTGCCAGCAGCCCCCGAGGGATGGCGGGAGTGACGGGCAAAAACATTCAGTACTTC. This codes for CASSPRGMAGVTGKNIQYF.

This chain uses TRBV11-2 with TRBJ2-1, with D perhaps matching TRBD2 (5 bases). This CDR3 is 13 amino acids long. Germline loops: CDR1 SGHAT, CDR2 FQNNGV. V shed 7 bases and J shed 8 bases, with 15 bases lying between them. The CDR3 region is CASTTPAADEQFF. CDR3 in DNA: TGTGCCAGCACCACCCCAGCGGCGGATGAGCAGTTCTTC.

The chain employs TRBV2 and TRBJ2-5, with TRBD2 matching over 9 bases. Trimming at V came to 4 bases and at J to 4 bases, leaving 4 bases not matched to a gene. Germline loops: CDR1 SNHLY, CDR2 FYNNEI. This CDR3 is built from 14 residues. The CDR3 DNA reads TGTGCCAGCAGTGGCGGGACTAGCTTAGAGACCCAGTACTTC. Protein: CASSGGTSLETQYF.

This sequence joins TRBV5-5 and TRBJ2-1; possibly TRBD2 for D (5 bases). Germline V CDR1 and CDR2: SGHKS, YYEKEE (reference sequence). V was cut by 3 bases and J by 5 bases, with 12 bases left in between. CDR3 size: 14 residues. CDR3 sequence: CASSYKRADNEQFF. The CDR3 DNA sequence: TGTGCCAGCAGCTACAAGAGGGCCGACAATGAGCAGTTCTTC.

V usage is TRBV6-5 and J usage is TRBJ2-1, with D tentatively TRBD2 (5 bases). This CDR3 region has 14 residues. Germline V lookup: CDR1 MNHEY, CDR2 SVGAGI. Trimming pared 6 bases from V and 4 bases from J, leaving 13 bases between. CDR3: CASRALEAYNEQFF. CDR3 bases: TGTGCCAGCAGGGCCCTGGAGGCTTACAATGAGCAGTTCTTC.

The chain has TRBV9 and TRBJ1-1; D uncertain. Germline CDR1 SGDLS, CDR2 YYNGEE. CDR3 length: 11 amino acids. The V gene lost 3 bases and the J gene lost 4 bases, with 4 bases spanning the gap. The CDR3: CASSELTEAFF. The CDR3 nucleotides are TGTGCCAGCAGCGAACTCACTGAAGCTTTCTTT.

The chain has TRBV30 and TRBJ1-3; 12 bases are a match to TRBD1. Germline assignment: CDR1 GTSNPN and CDR2 SVGIG (reference sequence). V was pared by 3 bases and J by 2 bases, with 5 bases of the junction left unmatched. The CDR3 is 16 amino acids. CDR3 sequence: CAWSSGTGGAGNTIYF. The DNA for the CDR3 is TGTGCCTGGAGCTCCGGGACAGGGGGCGCTGGAAACACCATATATTTT. The variable domain in full, with the rest retrieved from reference TRBV30 and TRBJ1-3, is SQTIHQWPATLVQPVGSPLSLECTVEGTSNPNLYWYRQAAGRGLQLLFYSVGIGQISSEVPQNLSASRPQDRQFILSSKKLLLSDSGFYLCAWSSGTGGAGNTIYFGEGSWLTVV.

This chain uses TRBV2 with TRBJ2-7; TRBD2 aligns across 7 bases. There are 14 residues in the CDR3. Germline trimming cut 0 bases from V and 4 bases from J; bases unmatched to any gene: 3. Germline V gene lookup returns CDR1 SNHLY and CDR2 FYNNEI. This chain's CDR3 is CASSEAGGLYEQYF. CDR3 sequence (DNA): TGTGCCAGCAGTGAAGCGGGAGGGTTATACGAGCAGTACTTC.

This clone occurred once. Written as DNA, the CDR3 is TGTGCTAGTGGTTTTTCTAGCCGGGATGAGCAGTTCTTC. This translates into CASGFSSRDEQFF. The chain combines TRBV12-5 with TRBJ2-1; possibly TRBD2 for D (5 bases). The CDR3 has 13 amino acids. Germline V lookup: CDR1 LGHNT, CDR2 FRNRAP. V was shortened by 3 bases and J by 8 bases, with 11 bases between the two germline ends.